A selection of T cell receptor beta chains follows, all from one sample in a study of cytomegalovirus exposure and HLA in healthy donors. The method was immunoSEQ multiplex PCR; TCRdb's version includes in-frame clones alone and lacks a portion of them. Of 150,000 to 200,000 clones listed, about 81% are singletons. Material for sequencing was PBMCs. The receptors originated from a woman in her 50s in good health and CMV-seropositive. Both conserved end residues are part of each CDR3. D genes are given only for firm matches. Size values are once, few and many counts, or a class for expanded clones, and some rows have none.

clone_size	j_call	d_call	cdr3_length	v_call	cdr3_aa	cdr3_nt
.	TRBJ2-4	.	13	TRBV2	CASRASAENSQYF	TGTGCCAGCAGAGCTTCGGCAGAAAACAGTCAGTACTTC
.	TRBJ1-5	TRBD1	15	TRBV2	CASSLGQGSNQPQHF	TGTGCCAGCAGTCTCGGACAGGGTAGCAATCAGCCCCAGCATTTT
.	TRBJ1-5	TRBD1	16	TRBV6-1	CASSDPTGSSNQPQHF	TGTGCCAGCAGTGACCCGACAGGGAGTAGCAATCAGCCCCAGCATTTT
.	TRBJ2-3	TRBD1	16	TRBV7-6	CASSPDRGPFTDTQYF	TGTGCCAGCAGCCCAGACAGGGGACCTTTCACAGATACGCAGTATTTT
.	TRBJ2-3	TRBD1	15	TRBV19	CASSAGTANTDTQYF	TGTGCCAGTAGTGCCGGGACAGCCAACACAGATACGCAGTATTTT
few	TRBJ2-7	TRBD1	14	TRBV19	CASSPTGGRHEQYF	TGTGCCAGTAGTCCGACAGGGGGGCGTCACGAGCAGTACTTC
.	TRBJ2-6	.	17	TRBV7-3	CASSSEPYRAGANVLTF	TGTGCCAGCAGCTCCGAGCCTTACAGGGCTGGGGCCAACGTCCTGACTTTC
.	TRBJ2-3	TRBD2	19	TRBV7-2	CASSPPPGLAGGRKDTQYF	TGTGCCAGCAGCCCACCTCCGGGACTAGCGGGGGGCCGGAAAGATACGCAGTATTTT
.	TRBJ2-6	TRBD1	20	TRBV28	CASSPTLRDRRTSGANVLTF	TGTGCCAGCAGTCCGACCCTCCGGGACAGGCGCACCTCTGGGGCCAACGTCCTGACTTTC
once	TRBJ1-2	.	16	TRBV5-1	CASSFVSPQGVYGYTF	TGCGCCAGCAGCTTTGTGTCCCCTCAGGGTGTCTATGGCTACACCTTC
.	TRBJ2-3	.	14	TRBV5-1	CASSFGGATDTQYF	TGCGCCAGCTCGTTCGGCGGGGCCACAGATACGCAGTATTTT
.	TRBJ2-7	TRBD1	16	TRBV27	CASSPRTGAPSYEQYF	TGTGCCAGCAGTCCAAGGACAGGGGCCCCCTCCTACGAGCAGTACTTC
.	TRBJ2-2	TRBD2	18	TRBV19	CATVWGAGGPLNTGELFF	TGTGCCACCGTTTGGGGCGCGGGGGGGCCCTTGAACACCGGGGAGCTGTTTTTT
.	TRBJ1-5	.	14	TRBV7-8	CAKDPGRGNQPQHF	TGTGCCAAAGACCCCGGGAGGGGCAATCAGCCCCAGCATTTT
.	TRBJ2-1	.	11	TRBV20-1	CSAEISHEQFF	TGCAGTGCCGAAATCAGTCATGAGCAGTTCTTC
.	TRBJ2-5	.	14	TRBV6-1	CASGEGDQQETQYF	TGTGCCAGCGGTGAGGGAGACCAGCAAGAGACCCAGTACTTC
.	TRBJ1-2	TRBD1	14	TRBV4-1	CASSLGQENYGYTF	TGCGCCAGCAGCCTCGGACAGGAGAACTATGGCTACACCTTC
.	TRBJ1-2	.	14	TRBV7-9	CASSFQGLNYGYTF	TGTGCCAGCAGCTTTCAGGGTTTGAACTATGGCTACACCTTC
.	TRBJ1-1	.	14	TRBV9	CASSVGQENTEAFF	TGTGCCAGCAGCGTAGGCCAGGAGAACACTGAAGCTTTCTTT
.	TRBJ1-1	.	13	TRBV30	CALPPRGGTEAFF	TGTGCTCTCCCCCCTCGGGGGGGGACTGAAGCTTTCTTT
.	TRBJ1-2	.	15	TRBV19	CASSIQGKANYGYTF	TGTGCCAGTAGTATCCAGGGGAAGGCTAACTATGGCTACACCTTC
.	TRBJ1-5	.	16	TRBV2	CASSEEQPARDQPQHF	TGTGCCAGCAGTGAAGAGCAACCTGCCCGAGATCAGCCCCAGCATTTT
.	TRBJ1-5	.	14	TRBV28	CASRGVQTNQPQHF	TGTGCCAGCCGCGGTGTTCAAACCAATCAGCCCCAGCATTTT
.	TRBJ2-7	.	13	TRBV7-9	CASSLYTLPEQYF	TGTGCCAGCAGCTTATACACATTGCCGGAGCAGTACTTC
.	TRBJ2-1	TRBD2	18	TRBV11-3	CASSLDGLAGGAGNEQFF	TGTGCCAGCAGCTTAGATGGACTAGCGGGGGGCGCCGGCAATGAGCAGTTCTTC
.	TRBJ2-1	.	12	TRBV15	CATSKTRDEQFF	TGTGCCACCAGCAAGACCAGGGATGAGCAGTTCTTC
.	TRBJ1-2	.	12	TRBV5-6	CAIKRGLDGYTF	TGTGCCATAAAAAGGGGGTTGGATGGCTACACCTTC
.	TRBJ1-2	.	14	TRBV2	CARGDSGRVYGYTF	TGTGCCAGAGGGGACTCCGGCAGGGTCTATGGCTACACCTTC
.	TRBJ1-2	TRBD1	18	TRBV7-9	CASSSPTGTGGGDYGYTF	TGTGCCAGCAGCTCCCCGACCGGGACAGGGGGCGGTGACTATGGCTACACCTTC
once	TRBJ2-7	TRBD1	15	TRBV28	CASSSAPGQGYEQYF	TGTGCCAGCAGTTCGGCCCCGGGACAGGGGTACGAGCAGTACTTC
.	TRBJ1-5	.	16	TRBV5-1	CASGRGGGDSNQPQHF	TGCGCCAGCGGCCGCGGGGGAGGGGATAGCAATCAGCCCCAGCATTTT
.	TRBJ1-6	.	13	TRBV9	CASSVGGESPLHF	TGTGCCAGCAGCGTAGGTGGGGAGTCACCCCTCCACTTT
.	TRBJ2-5	.	14	TRBV18	CASSPRGYQETQYF	TGTGCCAGCTCACCAAGGGGGTACCAAGAGACCCAGTACTTC
.	TRBJ1-2	TRBD1	15	TRBV7-2	CASSPSGQGRDGYTF	TGTGCCAGCAGCCCCTCGGGACAGGGGAGGGATGGCTACACCTTC
.	TRBJ1-2	TRBD1	12	TRBV6-5	CASSAGGYGYTF	TGTGCCAGCAGCGCAGGGGGCTATGGCTACACCTTC
.	TRBJ2-7	TRBD2	16	TRBV7-9	CASSRLAGGLSYEQYF	TGTGCCAGCAGTCGTCTCGCGGGAGGCCTCTCCTACGAGCAGTACTTC